Listed below are T cell receptor beta chains from one sample, sequenced in a study of identical twins. TCRdb fed the 5' RACE reads into MiXCR, producing one record per CDR3 protein. The table lists 250,000 to 350,000 distinct CDR3 sequences, approximately 8% of them singletons, with over 2% in the top ten. This sample was shared with a second study, whose subject was yellow fever vaccine responses in identical twins.

The sample taken for sequencing was memory (CD45RO+) T cells sorted from blood. These receptors were collected from a woman under 30 in good health. Each CDR3 is given with its conserved first and last residue. The D gene is left open where the match is weak. Clone size is not always given. Where it is, it says once, few, many or a class for expanded clones.

D gene	clone size	V gene	CDR3 length	J gene	CDR3 DNA	CDR3 protein
NA	few	TRBV5-1	12	TRBJ1-1	TGCGCCAGCAGGGGGGAGGAGTTCAGAGCTTTCTTT	CASRGEEFRAFF
TRBD1	NA	TRBV12-3/TRBV12-4	14	TRBJ1-1	TGTGCCAGCAGTCCGCCCCCACAGGGGACTGAAGCTTTCTTT	CASSPPPQGTEAFF
NA	NA	TRBV2	15	TRBJ2-1	TGTGCCAGCAGTGAGCAGGGGGGTGTGTACAATGAGCAGTTCTTC	CASSEQGGVYNEQFF
NA	many	TRBV6-1	15	TRBJ2-5	TGTGCCAGCAGGACTGACAGGATCTCCCAAGAGACCCAGTACTTC	CASRTDRISQETQYF
NA	many	TRBV28	14	TRBJ1-5	TGTGCCAGCAGTGGGGGGAGGGAAAGTCAGCCCCAGCATTTT	CASSGGRESQPQHF
TRBD1	many	TRBV11-2	15	TRBJ2-2	TGTGCCAGCAGCTTAGGGGACAGGGTCCCCGGGGAGCTGTTTTTT	CASSLGDRVPGELFF
NA	NA	TRBV4-1	15	TRBJ1-1	TGCGCCAGCAGCCGGCAAATCGACGGGAACACTGAAGCTTTCTTT	CASSRQIDGNTEAFF
TRBD1	NA	TRBV15	15	TRBJ1-6	TGTGCCACCAGCATCCTGGACAGGGATAATTCACCCCTCCACTTT	CATSILDRDNSPLHF
TRBD2	NA	TRBV5-1	15	TRBJ2-1	TGCGCCAGCAGCCAGTCAAGAGCGGGGGGGGATGAGCAGTTCTTC	CASSQSRAGGDEQFF
NA	NA	TRBV5-1	16	TRBJ2-2	TGCGCCAGCAGCTCGGGCGAGCTCGCCCTTAGCGGGGAGCTGTTTTTT	CASSSGELALSGELFF
NA	many	TRBV29-1	13	TRBJ1-2	TGCAGCGTTCCGGGACCGGCGGACTATGGCTACACCTTC	CSVPGPADYGYTF
TRBD2	NA	TRBV9	19	TRBJ2-1	TGTGCCAGCAGCGTCGAGACACCGGGACTAGCGGGAGTACACAATGAGCAGTTCTTC	CASSVETPGLAGVHNEQFF
NA	few	TRBV5-4	13	TRBJ1-1	TGTGCCAGCAGCTTCCCAGAAACAGCTGAAGCTTTCTTT	CASSFPETAEAFF